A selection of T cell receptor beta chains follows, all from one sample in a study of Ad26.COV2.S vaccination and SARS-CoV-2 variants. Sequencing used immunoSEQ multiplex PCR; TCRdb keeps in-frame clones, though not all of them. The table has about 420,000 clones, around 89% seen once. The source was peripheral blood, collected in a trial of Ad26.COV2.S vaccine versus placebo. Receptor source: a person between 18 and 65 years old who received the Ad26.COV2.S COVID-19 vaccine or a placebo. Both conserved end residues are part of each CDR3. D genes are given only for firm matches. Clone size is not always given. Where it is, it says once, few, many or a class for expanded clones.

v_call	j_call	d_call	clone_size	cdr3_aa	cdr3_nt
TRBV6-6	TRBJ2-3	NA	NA	CASSYGTDTQYF	TGTGCCAGCAGTTATGGGACAGATACGCAGTATTTT
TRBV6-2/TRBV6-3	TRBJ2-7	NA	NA	CASSPSGSYEQYF	TGTGCCAGCAGCCCCAGCGGCTCCTACGAGCAGTACTTC
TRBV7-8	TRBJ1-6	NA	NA	CASRWSGGAGNSPLHF	TGTGCCAGCAGGTGGTCGGGGGGCGCTGGGAATTCACCCCTCCACTTT
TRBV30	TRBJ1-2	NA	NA	CAWRLYYGYTF	TGTGCCTGGAGACTCTACTATGGCTACACCTTC
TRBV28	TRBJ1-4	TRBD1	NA	CASSLGTGRGEKLFF	TGTGCCAGCAGTTTAGGGACAGGCCGGGGGGAAAAACTGTTTTTT
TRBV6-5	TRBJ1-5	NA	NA	CASSYQGSNQPQHF	TGTGCCAGCAGTTACCAGGGTAGCAATCAGCCCCAGCATTTT
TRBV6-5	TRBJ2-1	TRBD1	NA	CASSSGQGRWGQFF	TGTGCCAGTTCTTCTGGACAGGGGAGGTGGGGGCAGTTCTTC
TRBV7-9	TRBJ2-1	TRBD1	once	CASSDRRDRGYNEQFF	TGTGCCAGCAGCGATAGGCGGGACAGGGGCTACAATGAGCAGTTCTTC
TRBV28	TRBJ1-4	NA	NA	CASSHPGTVGEKLFF	TGTGCCAGCAGTCACCCCGGGACCGTCGGGGAAAAACTGTTTTTT
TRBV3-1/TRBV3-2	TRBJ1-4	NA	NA	CASSQEAPDGAEKLFF	TGTGCCAGCAGCCAAGAAGCGCCGGACGGCGCTGAAAAACTGTTTTTT
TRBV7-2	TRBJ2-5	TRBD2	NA	CASSFTGGFQETQYF	TGTGCCAGCAGCTTCACCGGGGGGTTCCAAGAGACCCAGTACTTC
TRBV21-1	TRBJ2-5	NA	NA	CASTPKGTSGDQETQYF	TGTGCCAGCACTCCAAAGGGGACTAGCGGAGACCAAGAGACCCAGTACTTC
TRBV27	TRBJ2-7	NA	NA	CASSLSGGNYEQYF	TGTGCCAGCAGTTTATCAGGCGGAAACTACGAGCAGTACTTC
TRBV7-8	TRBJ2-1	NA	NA	CASSLGILVRQFF	TGTGCCAGCAGCTTAGGAATCCTCGTTCGTCAGTTCTTC
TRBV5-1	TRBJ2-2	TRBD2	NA	CASSRLGLAVPGELFF	TGCGCCAGCAGCCGGTTGGGACTAGCCGTCCCCGGGGAGCTGTTTTTT
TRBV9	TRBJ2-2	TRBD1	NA	CASSVGNRGDTGELFF	TGTGCCAGCAGCGTAGGTAACAGGGGGGACACCGGGGAGCTGTTTTTT
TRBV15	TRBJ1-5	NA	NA	CATSRDRFRGSYSNQPQHF	TGTGCCACCAGCAGAGATCGGTTCAGAGGGTCTTATAGCAATCAGCCCCAGCATTTT
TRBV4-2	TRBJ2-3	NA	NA	CASSPKYPGGLTDTQYF	TGTGCCAGCAGCCCAAAGTACCCCGGGGGACTCACAGATACGCAGTATTTT
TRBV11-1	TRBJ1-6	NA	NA	CASSRGSYNSPLHF	TGTGCCAGCAGTAGGGGCTCCTATAATTCACCCCTCCACTTT
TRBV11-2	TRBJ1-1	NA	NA	CASSLTGTANTEAFF	TGTGCCAGCAGCTTAACCGGGACCGCGAACACTGAAGCTTTCTTT
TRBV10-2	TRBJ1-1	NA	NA	CASSTQENTEAFF	TGCGCCAGCAGCACGCAGGAGAACACTGAAGCTTTCTTT
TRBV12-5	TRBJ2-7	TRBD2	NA	CASGSPGGRRYEQYF	TGTGCTAGTGGTTCCCCAGGCGGGAGGCGCTACGAGCAGTACTTC
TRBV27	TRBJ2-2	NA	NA	CASRAITRELFF	TGTGCCAGCAGAGCCATTACCCGGGAGCTGTTTTTT